The 26 T cell receptor beta chains below were found in one sample sequenced in a study of cytomegalovirus exposure and HLA in healthy donors. The PCR contained 60 Vbeta and 13 Jbeta primers. Here immunoSEQ multiplex PCR was the method, and the copy in TCRdb shows in-frame clones only, minus some. The sample records roughly 120,000 clones, around three quarters being singletons. Sequencing used PBMCs. The receptors stem from a middle-aged woman in good health and CMV-seropositive.

The chain recombines TRBV2 with TRBJ2-4, with D possibly TRBD2 on 5 matching bases. V lost 2 bases to trimming and J lost 6 bases, with 14 bases between them. CDR1 is SNHLY and CDR2 is FYNNEI in the germline V gene. The CDR3 has 15 residues. CDR3 residues: CASSETRTALNIQYF. DNA of the CDR3: TGTGCCAGCAGTGAAACCCGGACTGCCTTAAACATTCAGTACTTC.

The rearrangement joins TRBV5-1 to TRBJ2-7; 7 nucleotides agree with TRBD1. CDR1 and CDR2 (germline): SGHRS, YFSETQ. The CDR3 totals 15 residues. With 0 bases clipped from V and 0 bases from J, the junction kept 3 bases outside the gene matches. This CDR3 is CASSLETGSSYEQYF. In DNA form, the CDR3 reads TGCGCCAGCAGCTTGGAGACAGGGAGCTCCTACGAGCAGTACTTC.

This clone was seen more than once but under ten times. The rearrangement uses TRBV2 and TRBJ1-2; 10 bases agree with TRBD1. Per the germline V gene, CDR1 is SNHLY and CDR2 is FYNNEI. V shed 6 bases, J shed 3 bases, and the junction held 4 bases outside the gene matches. The CDR3 is 14 amino acids. The CDR3 protein is CASRATGGDYGYTF. Here the CDR3 DNA reads TGTGCCAGCAGAGCGACAGGGGGCGACTATGGCTACACCTTC.

This clone showed up many times. J is TRBJ2-1 and V is TRBV25-1, with 8 bases matching TRBD1. The CDR3 totals 16 residues. With 3 bases clipped from V and 2 bases from J, the junction kept 6 bases outside the gene matches. CDR1 and CDR2 from the germline V gene are MGHDK and SYGVNS. Written as DNA, the CDR3 is TGTGCCAGCAGTGAGCGGACAGGGACGCCCTACAATGAGCAGTTCTTC. Translated: CASSERTGTPYNEQFF.

The chain carries TRBV6-5 and TRBJ2-7; 7 nucleotides align to TRBD1. J was trimmed by 6 bases and V by 0 bases; bases with no gene match: 11. Looked up from germline, CDR1 is MNHEY and CDR2 is SVGAGI. The CDR3 sequence is 16 residues long. The CDR3 nucleotides read TGTGCCAGCAGTTACTCCGGACTTTCAGGGGGTGGCGAGCAGTACTTC. Residues: CASSYSGLSGGGEQYF.

The genes are TRBV27 and TRBJ2-7, with a possible D match to TRBD2 (6 bases). CDR1 and CDR2 from the germline V gene are MNHEY and SMNVEV (reference sequence). Trimming shortened V by 3 bases and J by 6 bases, and 9 bases separated the two germline ends. CDR3 length equals 12 residues. CDR3 in amino acids: CASSFRGTEQYF. As DNA, the CDR3 is TGTGCCAGCAGTTTTCGGGGGACCGAGCAGTACTTC.

J is TRBJ2-2 and V is TRBV9; 10 bases align to TRBD2. Germline CDR1 SGDLS, CDR2 YYNGEE. V lost 4 bases, J lost 3 bases, and 3 bases stayed unmatched. This CDR3 comprises 15 residues. CDR3 amino acids: CASSSSGRDTGELFF. DNA of the CDR3: TGTGCCAGCAGCTCCAGCGGGAGGGACACCGGGGAGCTGTTTTTT. The full variable domain, rest sourced from reference TRBV9 and TRBJ2-2, is DSGVTQTPKHLITATGQRVTLRCSPRSGDLSVYWYQQSLDQGLQFLIQYYNGEERAKGNILERFSAQQFPDLHSELNLSSLELGDSALYFCASSSSGRDTGELFFGEGSRLTVL.

The chain uses TRBV2 and TRBJ1-2, with 8 bases lining up with TRBD1. The J segment lost 0 bases and the V segment lost 5 bases, leaving 5 bases of the junction unmatched. CDR3 length: 15 amino acids. Germline CDR1 and CDR2: SNHLY and FYNNEI. The CDR3 sequence is CASSPDRGTNYGYTF. CDR3 coding DNA: TGTGCCAGCAGTCCTGACAGGGGCACTAACTATGGCTACACCTTC.

The rearrangement links TRBV6-5 to TRBJ1-4; D remains ambiguous. The CDR3 is 15 amino acids. V lost 0 bases, J lost 5 bases, and 10 bases lay in between. Per the germline V gene, CDR1 is MNHEY and CDR2 is SVGAGI. In DNA form, the CDR3 reads TGTGCCAGCAGTTACTCGAGGGTGTACAATGAAAAACTGTTTTTT. As protein: CASSYSRVYNEKLFF.

Details on this clone: One end of the junction does not line up with germline, which may come from a read error. The same CDR3 is also encoded by other DNA sequences in this sample. The CDR3 nucleotides read TGCGCCAGCAGTGATCGCCCAGGGGCTGAAAAACTGTTTTTT. Translation: CASSDRPGAEKLFF. The J gene is TRBJ1-4, the V gene TRBV6-1; D may be TRBD1 (6 bases). CDR3 length equals 14 residues. Per germline, CDR1 MNHNS and CDR2 SASEGT.

V gene TRBV28 combines with J gene TRBJ2-2; TRBD2 matches at 8 bases. The CDR3 consists of 17 residues. In germline, CDR1 is MDHEN, CDR2 SYDVKM. V lost 5 bases, J lost 5 bases, and 13 bases stayed unmatched. The CDR3 spells CASSLPWVAGRTGELFF. The CDR3 DNA reads as TGTGCCAGCAGTCTTCCGTGGGTAGCGGGAAGGACCGGGGAGCTGTTTTTT.

The sample holds one count of this clone. The chain links TRBV28 to TRBJ2-2, with 9 nucleotides matching TRBD2. After removal of 5 bases from V and 5 bases from J, the junction contained 6 bases not matched to a gene. The CDR3 has 15 residues. The germline CDR1 and CDR2 sequences are MDHEN and SYDVKM. The CDR3 nucleotides read TGTGCCAGCAGTCCCAGGCTAGCGGGAACCGGGGAGCTGTTTTTT. This codes for CASSPRLAGTGELFF.

The chain joins TRBV7-2 to TRBJ1-5; D gene uncertain. V lost 4 bases, J lost 0 bases, and 10 bases lay in between. Per germline, CDR1 SGHTA and CDR2 FQGNSA. This CDR3 contains 15 residues. The CDR3 DNA is TGTGCCAGCAGCTCGACTTCTTCTAGCAATCAGCCCCAGCATTTT. It encodes CASSSTSSSNQPQHF.

The rearrangement links TRBV15 to TRBJ2-7, with a weak D call TRBD1 (6 bases). Trimming removed 1 base at V and 0 bases at J, with 10 bases between. CDR1 is LNHNV, CDR2 YYDKDF, per germline (reference sequence). The CDR3 loop spans 15 amino acids. The CDR3 reads CATSRARTASYEQYF. For the CDR3, the DNA is TGTGCCACCAGCAGAGCAAGGACAGCCTCCTACGAGCAGTACTTC. The variable domain in full, with the rest retrieved from reference TRBV15 and TRBJ2-7, is DAMVIQNPRYQVTQFGKPVTLSCSQTLNHNVMYWYQQKSSQAPKLLFHYYDKDFNNEADTPDNFQSRRPNTSFCFLDIRSPGLGDTAMYLCATSRARTASYEQYFGPGTRLTVT.

The V call is TRBV28, the J call TRBJ1-4; 7 bases are a match to TRBD1. The CDR3 loop spans 16 amino acids. The germline gives CDR1 MDHEN, CDR2 SYDVKM. With V trimmed by 4 bases and J by 0 bases, 5 bases remained unmatched. CDR3 protein: CASSSLGTATNEKLFF. In DNA, the CDR3 is TGTGCCAGCAGTTCCCTCGGGACAGCAACTAATGAAAAACTGTTTTTT.

The chain couples TRBV4-1 to TRBJ2-5; 11 nucleotides align to TRBD1. This CDR3 is 18 amino acids long. CDR1 is MGHRA, CDR2 YSYEKL, per germline. V was clipped by 0 bases and J by 4 bases; unmatched bases: 10. The CDR3 bases are TGCGCCAGCAGCCAAGATGTCTTGGGGACAGGGGGGGGAGAGACCCAGTACTTC. Amino acids: CASSQDVLGTGGGETQYF.

CDR3 protein: CAWSLSAEAFF. The CDR3 DNA reads TGTGCCTGGAGTTTATCCGCTGAAGCTTTCTTT. The chain joins TRBV30 to TRBJ1-1; D is unresolved. Trimming removed 2 bases from V and 6 bases from J, with 7 bases in between. Germline-derived CDR1 and CDR2 are GTSNPN and SVGIG (reference sequence). This CDR3 has 11 amino acids.

Only one count was recorded for this clone. This chain joins TRBV5-1 and TRBJ2-1; 8 bases fit TRBD1. Germline V lookup: CDR1 SGHRS, CDR2 YFSETQ. The CDR3 contains 15 residues. Trimming took 4 bases from V and 7 from J; bases not matched to a gene: 10. CDR3 sequence reads: CASSPRTGSKNEQFF. The CDR3 nucleotides read TGCGCCAGCAGCCCCAGGACAGGGAGTAAGAATGAGCAGTTCTTC.

The chain uses TRBV28 and TRBJ2-7; D is undetermined. Trimming left V 4 bases short and J 0 bases short, with 10 bases between. CDR1 MDHEN and CDR2 SYDVKM come from the germline V gene. The length of the CDR3 is 14 residues. The CDR3 protein is CASSSVGISYEQYF. The CDR3 nucleotides are TGTGCCAGCAGTTCTGTGGGCATCTCCTACGAGCAGTACTTC.

This sequence joins TRBV5-1 and TRBJ2-3; 8 bases map to TRBD2. Losses at the gene ends were 4 bases for V and 3 bases for J; bases not matched to a gene: 10. Germline lookup yields CDR1 SGHRS and CDR2 YFSETQ. The CDR3 totals 16 residues. The CDR3 coding sequence is TGCGCCAGCAGCGGACCGGGAGGGCCGGGGACAGATACGCAGTATTTT. Translated, it gives CASSGPGGPGTDTQYF.

The CDR3 region has the DNA TGCGCCAGCAGTGTGCGCGGGAGGGACTTCGGGGGCGATGAGCAGTTCTTC. This gives the protein CASSVRGRDFGGDEQFF. The gene calls are TRBV10-1 and TRBJ2-1, with 9 bases identical to TRBD2. This CDR3 has 17 residues. Germline CDR1 and CDR2: WNHNN and SYGVQD (reference sequence). After removal of 4 bases from V and 8 bases from J, the junction contained 15 bases not matched to a gene.

This clone was detected a few times. V usage is TRBV30 and J usage is TRBJ2-5; D gene uncertain. The closer fit of TRBJ2-7 to the DNA end suggests the J call may be wrong. Germline lookup yields CDR1 GTSNPN and CDR2 SVGIG (reference sequence). The CDR3 contains 12 residues. This CDR3 is CAWTRSPYEQYF. Written as DNA, the CDR3 is TGTGCCTGGACCAGGTCCCCCTACGAGCAGTACTTC.

The chain is built from TRBV6-4 and TRBJ2-1, with 10 bases that match TRBD2. Germline values: CDR1 MRHNA, CDR2 SNTAGT. This CDR3 has 18 amino acids. With 6 bases clipped from V and 1 base from J, the junction kept 12 bases outside the gene matches. CDR3 loop: CASSDRTSGIGSYNEQFF. CDR3 DNA sequence: TGTGCCAGCAGCGACCGAACTAGCGGGATCGGGTCCTACAATGAGCAGTTCTTC.

With respect to this clone: At one end, the junction sequence differs from germline, possibly due to a read error. The sample has other DNA sequences that encode this CDR3 too. This chain connects TRBV28 to TRBJ2-7; 7 bases are shared with TRBD2. CDR3 length equals 15 residues. Germline CDR1 MDHEN, CDR2 SYDVKM. The DNA for the CDR3 is TGCGCCAGCAGAACTCAGAGACTAGCCTCCTACGAGCAGTACTTC. It yields the protein CASRTQRLASYEQYF.

J is TRBJ2-7 and V is TRBV18; a possible D gene is TRBD1 (6 bases). The V gene's germline CDR1 is KGHSH and CDR2 LQKENI. This CDR3 contains 14 residues. Trimming stripped 2 bases from V and 2 bases from J, with 10 bases between. The CDR3 DNA sequence: TGTGCCAGCTCACCAGAGGCAGGGGCCTACGAGCAGTACTTC. Protein: CASSPEAGAYEQYF.

V usage is TRBV10-3 and J usage is TRBJ2-3; TRBD2 matches at 10 bases. The V gene end was trimmed by 3 bases and the J gene end by 2 bases; junction bases not matched to a gene: 14. This CDR3 spans 19 amino acids. Germline assignment: CDR1 ENHRY and CDR2 SYGVKD. CDR3: CAISDRQAGGTFPTDTQYF. DNA for the CDR3: TGTGCCATCAGTGATAGACAAGCGGGAGGGACTTTTCCCACAGATACGCAGTATTTT.